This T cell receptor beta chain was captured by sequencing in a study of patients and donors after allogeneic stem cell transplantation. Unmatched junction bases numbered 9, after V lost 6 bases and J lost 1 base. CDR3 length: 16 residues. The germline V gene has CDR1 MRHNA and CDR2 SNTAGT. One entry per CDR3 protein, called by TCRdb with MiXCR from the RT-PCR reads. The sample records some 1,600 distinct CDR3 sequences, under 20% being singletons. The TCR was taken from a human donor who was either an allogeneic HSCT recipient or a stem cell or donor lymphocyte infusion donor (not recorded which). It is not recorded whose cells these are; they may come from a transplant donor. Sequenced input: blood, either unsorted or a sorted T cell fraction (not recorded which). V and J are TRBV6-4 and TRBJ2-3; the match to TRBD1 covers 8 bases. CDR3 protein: CASSQRQGQGTDTQYF. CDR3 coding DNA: TGTGCCAGCAGCCAAAGACAGGGACAGGGCACAGATACGCAGTATTTT.